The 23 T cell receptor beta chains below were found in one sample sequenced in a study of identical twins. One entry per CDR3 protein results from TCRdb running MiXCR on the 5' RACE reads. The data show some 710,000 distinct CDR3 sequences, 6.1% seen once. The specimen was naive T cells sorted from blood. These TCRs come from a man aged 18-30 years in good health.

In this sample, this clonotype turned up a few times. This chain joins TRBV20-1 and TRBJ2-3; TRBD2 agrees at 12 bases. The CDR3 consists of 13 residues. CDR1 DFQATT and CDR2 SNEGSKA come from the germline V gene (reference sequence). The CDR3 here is CRGLAGGPDTQYF. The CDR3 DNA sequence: TGCAGGGGGCTAGCGGGAGGGCCGGATACGCAGTATTTT.

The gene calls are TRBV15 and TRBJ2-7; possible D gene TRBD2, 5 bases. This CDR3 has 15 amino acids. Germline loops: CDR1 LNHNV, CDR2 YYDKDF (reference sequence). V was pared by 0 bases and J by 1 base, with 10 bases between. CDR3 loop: CATSRDRGGSYEQYF. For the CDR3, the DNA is TGTGCCACCAGCAGAGATCGAGGAGGTTCCTACGAGCAGTACTTC.

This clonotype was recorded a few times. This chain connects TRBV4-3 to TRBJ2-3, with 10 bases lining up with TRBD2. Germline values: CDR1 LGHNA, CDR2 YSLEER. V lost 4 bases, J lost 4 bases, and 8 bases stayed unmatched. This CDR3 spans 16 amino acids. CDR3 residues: CASSRQAGGVPDTQYF. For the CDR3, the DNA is TGCGCCAGCAGCCGTCAAGCGGGAGGGGTTCCAGATACGCAGTATTTT.

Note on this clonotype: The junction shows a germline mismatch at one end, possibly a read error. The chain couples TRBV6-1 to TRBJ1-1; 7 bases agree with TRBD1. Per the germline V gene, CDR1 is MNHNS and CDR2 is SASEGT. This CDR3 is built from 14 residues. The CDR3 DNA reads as TGTGCCAGCAGTCTCCGACAGGGAAACACTGAAGCTTACTTT. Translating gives CASSLRQGNTEAYF.

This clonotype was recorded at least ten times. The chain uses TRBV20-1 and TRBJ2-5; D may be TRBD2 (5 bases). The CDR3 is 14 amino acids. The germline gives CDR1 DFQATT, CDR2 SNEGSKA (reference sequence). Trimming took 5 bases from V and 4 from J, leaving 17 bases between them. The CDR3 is CSARRWIGLETQYF. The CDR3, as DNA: TGCAGTGCTCGGAGGTGGATTGGGTTAGAGACCCAGTACTTC.

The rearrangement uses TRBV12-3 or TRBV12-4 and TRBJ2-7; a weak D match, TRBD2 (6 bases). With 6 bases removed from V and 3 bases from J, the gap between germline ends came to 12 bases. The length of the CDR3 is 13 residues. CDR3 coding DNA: TGTGCCAGCAGACCGGGACTGAGCTACGAGCAGTACTTC. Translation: CASRPGLSYEQYF.

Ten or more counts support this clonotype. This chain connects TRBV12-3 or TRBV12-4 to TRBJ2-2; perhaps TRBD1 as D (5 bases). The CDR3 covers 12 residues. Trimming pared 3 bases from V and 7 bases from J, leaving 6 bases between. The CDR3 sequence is CASSFQGGELFF. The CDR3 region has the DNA TGTGCCAGCAGTTTTCAGGGCGGGGAGCTGTTTTTT.

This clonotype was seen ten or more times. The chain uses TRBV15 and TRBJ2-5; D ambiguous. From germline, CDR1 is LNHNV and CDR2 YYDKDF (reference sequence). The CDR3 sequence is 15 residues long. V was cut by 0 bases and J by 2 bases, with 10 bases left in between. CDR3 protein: CATSRDWVTQETQYF. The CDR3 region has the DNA TGTGCCACCAGCAGAGATTGGGTCACTCAAGAGACCCAGTACTTC.

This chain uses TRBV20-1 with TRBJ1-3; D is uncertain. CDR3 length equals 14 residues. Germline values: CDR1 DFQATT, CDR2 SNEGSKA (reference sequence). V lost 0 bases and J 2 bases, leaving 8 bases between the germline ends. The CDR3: CSARDRFAGNTIYF. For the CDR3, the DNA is TGCAGTGCTAGAGACCGATTCGCTGGAAACACCATATATTTT.

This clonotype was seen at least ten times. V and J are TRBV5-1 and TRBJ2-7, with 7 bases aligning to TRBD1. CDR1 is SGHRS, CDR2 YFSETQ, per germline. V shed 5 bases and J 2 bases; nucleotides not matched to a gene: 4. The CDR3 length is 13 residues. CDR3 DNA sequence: TGCGCCAGCAGAGAAGGACAGGCCTACGAGCAGTACGTC. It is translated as CASREGQAYEQYV.

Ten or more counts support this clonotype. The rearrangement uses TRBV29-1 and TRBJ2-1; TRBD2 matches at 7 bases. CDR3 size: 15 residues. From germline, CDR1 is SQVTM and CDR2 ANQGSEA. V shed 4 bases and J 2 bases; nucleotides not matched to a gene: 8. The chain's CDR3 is CSVGGRLAAYNEQFF. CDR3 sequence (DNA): TGCAGCGTTGGAGGGAGACTAGCAGCCTACAATGAGCAGTTCTTC.

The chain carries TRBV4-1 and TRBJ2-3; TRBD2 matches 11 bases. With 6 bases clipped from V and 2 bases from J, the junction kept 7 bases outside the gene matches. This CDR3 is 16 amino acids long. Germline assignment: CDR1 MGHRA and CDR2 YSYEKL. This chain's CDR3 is CASSKLAGETTDTQYF. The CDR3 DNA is TGCGCCAGCAGTAAACTAGCGGGAGAGACCACAGATACGCAGTATTTT.

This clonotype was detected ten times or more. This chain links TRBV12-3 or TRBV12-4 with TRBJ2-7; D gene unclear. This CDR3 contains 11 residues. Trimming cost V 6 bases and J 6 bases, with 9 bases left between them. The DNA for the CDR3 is TGTGCCAGCAGCTCGGGCTCCGAGCAGTACGTC. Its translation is CASSSGSEQYV.

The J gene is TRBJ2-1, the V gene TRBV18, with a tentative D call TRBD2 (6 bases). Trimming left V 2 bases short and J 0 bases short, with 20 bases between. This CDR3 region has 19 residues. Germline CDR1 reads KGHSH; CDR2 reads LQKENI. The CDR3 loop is CASSPGGSWGSRSYNEQFF. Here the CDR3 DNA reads TGTGCCAGCTCACCAGGAGGGTCATGGGGGAGTCGCTCCTACAATGAGCAGTTCTTC.

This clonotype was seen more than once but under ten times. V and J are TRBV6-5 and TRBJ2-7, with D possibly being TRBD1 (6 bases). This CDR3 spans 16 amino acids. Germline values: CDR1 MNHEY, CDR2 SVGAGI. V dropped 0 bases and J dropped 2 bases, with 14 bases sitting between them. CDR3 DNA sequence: TGTGCCAGCAGTTACTCGGGGGCACGGGGAACCTACGAGCAGTACTTC. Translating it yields CASSYSGARGTYEQYF.

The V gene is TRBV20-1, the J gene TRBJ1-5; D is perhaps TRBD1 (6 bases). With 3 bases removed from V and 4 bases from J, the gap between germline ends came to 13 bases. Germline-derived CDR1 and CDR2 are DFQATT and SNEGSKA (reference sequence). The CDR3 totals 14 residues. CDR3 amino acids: CSASSKGVNQPQHF. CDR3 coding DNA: TGCAGTGCTAGTTCCAAGGGGGTGAATCAGCCCCAGCATTTT.

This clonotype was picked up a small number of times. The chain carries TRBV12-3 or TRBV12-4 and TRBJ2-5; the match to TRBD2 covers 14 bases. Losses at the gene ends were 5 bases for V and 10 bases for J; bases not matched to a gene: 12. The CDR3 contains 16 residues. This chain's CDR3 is CASSATLGLAGVGQYF. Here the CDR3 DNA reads TGTGCCAGCAGTGCAACCTTGGGACTAGCGGGAGTCGGCCAGTACTTC.

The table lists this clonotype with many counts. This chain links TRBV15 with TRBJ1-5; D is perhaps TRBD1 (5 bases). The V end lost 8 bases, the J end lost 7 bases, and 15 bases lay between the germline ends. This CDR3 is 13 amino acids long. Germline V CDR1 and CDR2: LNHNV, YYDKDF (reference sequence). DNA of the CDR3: TGTGCCACCGGTACGGGGGGAGGCCAGCCCCAGCATTTT. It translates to CATGTGGGQPQHF.

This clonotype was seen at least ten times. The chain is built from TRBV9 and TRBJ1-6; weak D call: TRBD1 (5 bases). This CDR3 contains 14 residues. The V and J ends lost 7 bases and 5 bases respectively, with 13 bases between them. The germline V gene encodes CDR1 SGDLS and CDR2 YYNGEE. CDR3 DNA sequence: TGTGCCAGCTCCACCGGGACTAATAATTCACCCCTCCACTTT. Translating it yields CASSTGTNNSPLHF.

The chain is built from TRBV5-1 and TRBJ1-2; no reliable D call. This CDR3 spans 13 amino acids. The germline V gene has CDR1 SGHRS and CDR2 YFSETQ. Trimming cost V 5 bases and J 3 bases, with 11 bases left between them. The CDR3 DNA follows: TGCGCCAGCAGTGACCACTGGGACTATGGCTACACCTTC. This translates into CASSDHWDYGYTF. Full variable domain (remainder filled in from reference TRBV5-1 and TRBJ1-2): KAGVTQTPRYLIKTRGQQVTLSCSPISGHRSVSWYQQTPGQGLQFLFEYFSETQRNKGNFPGRFSGRQFSNSRSEMNVSTLELGDSALYLCASSDHWDYGYTFGSGTRLTVV.

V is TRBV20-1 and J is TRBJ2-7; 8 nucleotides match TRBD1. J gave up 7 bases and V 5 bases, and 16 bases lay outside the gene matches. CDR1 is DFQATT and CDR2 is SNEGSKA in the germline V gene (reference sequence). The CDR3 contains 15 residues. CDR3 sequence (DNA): TGCAGTGCTGACAACCGGGACAGGCTCCTTAGGGAGCAGTACTTC. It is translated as CSADNRDRLLREQYF.

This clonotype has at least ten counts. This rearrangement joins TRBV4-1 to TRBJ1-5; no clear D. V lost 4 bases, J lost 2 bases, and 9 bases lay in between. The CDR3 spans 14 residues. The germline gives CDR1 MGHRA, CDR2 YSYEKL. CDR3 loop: CASSPSLGNQPQHF. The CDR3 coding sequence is TGCGCCAGCAGCCCCTCTCTTGGCAATCAGCCCCAGCATTTT.

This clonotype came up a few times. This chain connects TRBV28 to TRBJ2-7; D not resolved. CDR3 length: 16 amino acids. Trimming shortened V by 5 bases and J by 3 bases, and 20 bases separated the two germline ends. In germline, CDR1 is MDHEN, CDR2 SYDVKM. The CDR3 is CASSPYVKVSNYEQYF. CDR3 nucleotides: TGTGCCAGCAGTCCGTATGTTAAGGTCTCCAACTACGAGCAGTACTTC.